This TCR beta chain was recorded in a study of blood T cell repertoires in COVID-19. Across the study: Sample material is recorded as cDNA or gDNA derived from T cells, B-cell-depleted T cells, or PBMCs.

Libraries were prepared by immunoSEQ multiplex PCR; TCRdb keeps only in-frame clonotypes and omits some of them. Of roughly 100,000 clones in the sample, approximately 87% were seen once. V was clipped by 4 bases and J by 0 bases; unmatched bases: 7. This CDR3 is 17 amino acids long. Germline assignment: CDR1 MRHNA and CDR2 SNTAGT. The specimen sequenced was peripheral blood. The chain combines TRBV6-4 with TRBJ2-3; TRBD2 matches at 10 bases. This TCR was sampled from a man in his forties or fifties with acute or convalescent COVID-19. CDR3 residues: CASSASGLADSTDTQYF. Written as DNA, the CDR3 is TGTGCCAGCAGTGCCTCTGGACTAGCGGATAGCACAGATACGCAGTATTTT.